Listed below are T cell receptor beta chains from one sample, sequenced in a study of response to subunit inactivated influenza vaccine. TCRdb analysed the RT-PCR reads with MiXCR anew, one entry per CDR3 protein. The table shows about 570,000 distinct CDR3 sequences, with over 9% occurring only once. The sample also formed part of further work on T cells expressing NK-cell markers.

The starting material was PBMCs from blood, obtained on the day of vaccination. These receptors originate from a man aged 45-65 years who received an inactivated influenza vaccine. Both conserved end residues are part of each CDR3. Each record gives: V gene, clone size, D gene, J gene, CDR3 DNA, CDR3 protein. D genes are given only for firm matches. The size of a clone is reported for some rows only, either as once, few or many, or as a class for expanded clones.

TRBV5-1	NA	TRBD1	TRBJ2-5	TGCGCCAGCAGTTCTGGGACAGGGGGTAAAGAGACCCAGTACTTC	CASSSGTGGKETQYF
TRBV7-2	few	NA	TRBJ1-2	TGTGCCAGCAGCTTAGGAAGTCTAGCTAACTATGGCTACACCTTC	CASSLGSLANYGYTF
TRBV12-3/TRBV12-4	few	NA	TRBJ2-1	TGTGCCAGCAGTGTGGGACCCCTTACCTACAATGAGCAGTTCTTC	CASSVGPLTYNEQFF
TRBV12-3/TRBV12-4	few	TRBD1	TRBJ2-3	TGTGCCAGCAGCTCATCCGGGACAGGTAGCACAGATACGCAGTATTTT	CASSSSGTGSTDTQYF
TRBV12-3/TRBV12-4	many	TRBD1	TRBJ2-4	TGTGCCAGCAGTGACAGGGGCACCAAAAACATTCAGTACTTC	CASSDRGTKNIQYF
TRBV6-5	NA	NA	TRBJ1-6	TGTGCCAGCAGTTACTCCGAAGGCTATTCACCCCTCCACTTT	CASSYSEGYSPLHF
TRBV19	few	NA	TRBJ1-1	TGTGCCAGTAGTATGCGGGGGGGCACTGAAGCTTTCTTT	CASSMRGGTEAFF
TRBV27	NA	TRBD2	TRBJ2-1	TGTGCCAGCAGTGGCGGACTAGCGGGAGGGTTTAATGAGCAGTTCTTC	CASSGGLAGGFNEQFF
TRBV5-1	NA	NA	TRBJ2-1	TGCGCCAGCAGCTCATCGGGACTGAATTACAATGAGCAGTTCTTC	CASSSSGLNYNEQFF
TRBV12-3/TRBV12-4	NA	NA	TRBJ2-4	TGTGCCAGCAGTTTTAGGGCAGGGGGTACGGGAGACATTCAGTACTTC	CASSFRAGGTGDIQYF
TRBV12-3/TRBV12-4	few	NA	TRBJ1-5	TGTGCCAGCAGTGCAAACGATCAGCCCCAGCATTTT	CASSANDQPQHF
TRBV20-1	many	TRBD1	TRBJ2-1	TGCAGTGCTATAAGAGGGGGCGCAGTCGGTTTCTTC	CSAIRGGAVGFF
TRBV7-2	few	TRBD1	TRBJ2-6	TGTGCCAGCAGCTTAAGCGGGACAGGGAACTCTGGGGCCAACGTCCTGACTTTC	CASSLSGTGNSGANVLTF
TRBV29-1	NA	TRBD2	TRBJ2-3	TGCAGCGTGGAAACTAGCGGGGGGACAGATACGCAGTATTTT	CSVETSGGTDTQYF
TRBV1	few	NA	TRBJ2-1	NA	CTSSPWGSGIPPYNEQFF
TRBV6-5	NA	NA	TRBJ2-2	TGTGCCAGCAGTTACGTGCTGACCGGGGAGCTGTTTTTT	CASSYVLTGELFF
TRBV28	NA	NA	TRBJ2-1	TGTGCCAGCAGTTTCTGGACGGAAAGCTCCTACAATGAGCAGTTCTTC	CASSFWTESSYNEQFF
TRBV5-1	NA	TRBD2	TRBJ2-7	TGCGCCAGCAGCTTGGGAGGAGCGGGAGTCAACGAGCAGTACTTC	CASSLGGAGVNEQYF
TRBV20-1	NA	NA	TRBJ1-4	TGCAGTGCTACCCCAGGTGGGCATTTGGAAAAACTGTTTTTT	CSATPGGHLEKLFF
TRBV19	NA	TRBD1	TRBJ2-7	TGTGCCAGTAGTATGCGTCGGACAGGCTCCTACGAGCAGTACTTC	CASSMRRTGSYEQYF
TRBV4-3	NA	NA	TRBJ2-2	TGCGCCAGCGGAGTGGGTCCAGCGCCTCGTGGCACCGGGGAGCTGTTTTTT	CASGVGPAPRGTGELFF
TRBV6-5	few	NA	TRBJ2-1	TGTGCCAGCAGTTACCCGGAAAGATGGGATGAGCAGTTCTTC	CASSYPERWDEQFF
TRBV4-3	NA	TRBD2	TRBJ2-7	TGCGCCAGCAGCCAAGACTTCCCGGGACTAGCGGGAGTTCACGAGCAGTACTTC	CASSQDFPGLAGVHEQYF
TRBV3-1	few	TRBD2	TRBJ2-2	TGTGCCAGCAGCCAAGCTAGCGGGAGATCTGGAGGGGAGCTGTTTTTT	CASSQASGRSGGELFF
TRBV28	NA	TRBD1	TRBJ2-7	TGTGCCAGCAGCCTTACCGGGACAGGGGGGAGCGAGCAGTACTTC	CASSLTGTGGSEQYF
TRBV6-1	NA	NA	TRBJ2-2	TGTGCCAGCAGGCAGCAGAGGACCACCGGGGAGCTGTTTTTT	CASRQQRTTGELFF
TRBV20-1	NA	NA	TRBJ1-2	TGCAGTGCTAGAGAACCCCCATATGGCTACACCTTC	CSAREPPYGYTF
TRBV5-1	few	NA	TRBJ2-3	TGCGCCAGCAGTGGATTCATTGGGGATACGCAGTATTTT	CASSGFIGDTQYF
TRBV5-1	NA	NA	TRBJ2-3	TGCGCCAGCAGCCGGGGCAGGAGCGGCAGCACAGATACGCAGTATTTT	CASSRGRSGSTDTQYF
TRBV27	NA	NA	TRBJ1-6	TGTGCCAGCAGCCTAGGACAGATTTATAATTCACCCCTCCACTTT	CASSLGQIYNSPLHF
TRBV6-5	few	TRBD1	TRBJ1-2	TGTGCCAGCAGTTACTGGGACAGGGTCGGTGGCTACACCTTC	CASSYWDRVGGYTF
TRBV7-8	many	TRBD1	TRBJ1-5	TGTGCCAGCAGCTTACGACCGGGACAGACGGGTCAGCCCCAGCATTTT	CASSLRPGQTGQPQHF
TRBV29-1	few	NA	TRBJ2-2	TGCAGCGTTCGGTCTAGCGCGACCGGGGAGCTGTTTTTT	CSVRSSATGELFF
TRBV7-3	NA	TRBD2	TRBJ2-7	TGTGCCAGCAGCCTAGACGCGGGAGGGATCTACGAGCAGTACTTC	CASSLDAGGIYEQYF
TRBV4-3	few	NA	TRBJ1-5	TGCGCCAGCAGCCAAGGACTGTTTAGCAATCAGCCCCAGCATTTT	CASSQGLFSNQPQHF
TRBV5-1	many	NA	TRBJ1-4	TGCGCCAGCAGCTTGGGTACGGGGGAAAAACTGTTTTTT	CASSLGTGEKLFF
TRBV19	NA	TRBD1	TRBJ2-6	TGTGCCAGTAGTCCGTGGACAGGATTTTCCGGGGCCAACGTCCTGACTTTC	CASSPWTGFSGANVLTF
TRBV7-2	NA	TRBD1	TRBJ1-4	TGTGCCAGCAGCTTCCAAACTCAGGGGGCTAGTGAAAAACTGTTTTTT	CASSFQTQGASEKLFF
TRBV7-2	many	TRBD1	TRBJ2-7	TGTGCCAGCAGCCAGGACAGGGGGGGATCCTACGAGCAGTACTTC	CASSQDRGGSYEQYF